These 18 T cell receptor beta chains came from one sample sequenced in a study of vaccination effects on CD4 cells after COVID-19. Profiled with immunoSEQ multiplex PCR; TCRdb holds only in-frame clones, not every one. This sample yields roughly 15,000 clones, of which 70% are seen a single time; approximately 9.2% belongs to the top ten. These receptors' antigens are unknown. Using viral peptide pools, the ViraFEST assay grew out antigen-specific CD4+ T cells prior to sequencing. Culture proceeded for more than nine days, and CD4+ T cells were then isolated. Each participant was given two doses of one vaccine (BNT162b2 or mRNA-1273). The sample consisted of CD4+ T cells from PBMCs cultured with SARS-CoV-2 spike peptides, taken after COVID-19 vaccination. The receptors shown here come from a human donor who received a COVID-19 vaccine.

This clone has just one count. The CDR3 here is CASSQVASRPTGELFF. The CDR3 DNA is TGCGCCAGCAGCCAAGTGGCCTCCCGGCCCACCGGGGAGCTGTTTTTT. The rearrangement links TRBV4-1 to TRBJ2-2; D gene unclear. V dropped 1 base and J dropped 4 bases, with 13 bases sitting between them. This CDR3 has 16 amino acids. Per the germline V gene, CDR1 is MGHRA and CDR2 is YSYEKL.

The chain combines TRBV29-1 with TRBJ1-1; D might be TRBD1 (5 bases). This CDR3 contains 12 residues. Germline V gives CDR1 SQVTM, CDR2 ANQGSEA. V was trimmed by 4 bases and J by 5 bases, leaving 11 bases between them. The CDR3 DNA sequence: TGCAGCGTTGGGAACAGGCAGACTGAAGCTTTCTTT. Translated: CSVGNRQTEAFF. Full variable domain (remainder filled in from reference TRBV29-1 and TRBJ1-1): SAVISQKPSRDICQRGTSLTIQCQVDSQVTMMFWYRQQPGQSLTLIATANQGSEATYESGFVIDKFPISRPNLTFSTLTVSNMSPEDSSIYLCSVGNRQTEAFFGQGTRLTVV.

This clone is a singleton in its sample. The CDR3 region has the DNA TGTGCCAGCTCACCAGACTCCTACGAGCAGTACTTC. It specifies CASSPDSYEQYF. This chain connects TRBV18 to TRBJ2-7; no firm D call. The CDR3 consists of 12 residues. The germline V gene has CDR1 KGHSH and CDR2 LQKENI. The V gene lost 2 bases and the J gene lost 0 bases, with 2 bases spanning the gap.

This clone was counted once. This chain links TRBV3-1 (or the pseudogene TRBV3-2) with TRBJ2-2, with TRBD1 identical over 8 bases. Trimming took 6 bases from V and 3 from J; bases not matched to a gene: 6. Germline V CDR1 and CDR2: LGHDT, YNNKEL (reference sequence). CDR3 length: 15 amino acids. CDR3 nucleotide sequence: TGTGCCAGCAGACCCGGGACAGGATACACCGGGGAGCTGTTTTTT. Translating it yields CASRPGTGYTGELFF.

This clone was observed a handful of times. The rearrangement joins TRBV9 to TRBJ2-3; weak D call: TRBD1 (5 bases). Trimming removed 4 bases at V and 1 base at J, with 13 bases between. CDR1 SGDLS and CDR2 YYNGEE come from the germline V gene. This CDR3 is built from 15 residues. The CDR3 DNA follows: TGTGCCAGCAGCCTTAGGGGTATCGGCACAGATACGCAGTATTTT. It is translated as CASSLRGIGTDTQYF.

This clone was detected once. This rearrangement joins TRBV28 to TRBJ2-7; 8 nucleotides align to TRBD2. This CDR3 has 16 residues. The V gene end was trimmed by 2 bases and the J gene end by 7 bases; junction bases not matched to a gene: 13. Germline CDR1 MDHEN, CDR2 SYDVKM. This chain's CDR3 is CASSLVPPGGPGEQYF. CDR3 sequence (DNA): TGTGCCAGCAGTTTAGTCCCCCCGGGAGGGCCGGGTGAGCAGTACTTC.

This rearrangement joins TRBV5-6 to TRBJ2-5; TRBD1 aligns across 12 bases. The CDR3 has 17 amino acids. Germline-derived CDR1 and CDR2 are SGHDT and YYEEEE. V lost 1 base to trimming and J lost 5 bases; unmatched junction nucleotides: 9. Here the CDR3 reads CASSLWGQGARWETQYF. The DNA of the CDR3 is TGTGCCAGCAGCTTGTGGGGACAGGGGGCCAGGTGGGAGACCCAGTACTTC. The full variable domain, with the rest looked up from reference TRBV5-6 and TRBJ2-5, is DAGVTQSPTHLIKTRGQQVTLRCSPKSGHDTVSWYQQALGQGPQFIFQYYEEEERQRGNFPDRFSGHQFPNYSSELNVNALLLGDSALYLCASSLWGQGARWETQYFGPGTRLLVL.

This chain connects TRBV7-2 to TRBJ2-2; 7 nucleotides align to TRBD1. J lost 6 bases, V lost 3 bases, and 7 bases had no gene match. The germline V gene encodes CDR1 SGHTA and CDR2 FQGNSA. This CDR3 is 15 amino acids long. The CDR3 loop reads CASSLVTGSPGELFF. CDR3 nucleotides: TGTGCCAGCAGCTTGGTGACAGGGTCTCCCGGGGAGCTGTTTTTT.

DNA for the CDR3: TGTGCCTGGTACAGGGACGGCTACACCTTC. This sequence encodes CAWYRDGYTF. The rearrangement uses TRBV30 and TRBJ1-2; a weak D match, TRBD1 (6 bases). From germline, CDR1 is GTSNPN and CDR2 SVGIG (reference sequence). This CDR3 has 10 amino acids. Trimming shortened V by 5 bases and J by 8 bases, and 9 bases separated the two germline ends.

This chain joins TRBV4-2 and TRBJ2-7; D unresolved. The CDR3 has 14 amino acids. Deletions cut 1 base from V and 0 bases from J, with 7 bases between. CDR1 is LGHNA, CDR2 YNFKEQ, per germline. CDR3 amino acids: CASSQGHRSYEQYF. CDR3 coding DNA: TGTGCCAGCAGCCAAGGGCACCGCTCCTACGAGCAGTACTTC.

Written as DNA, the CDR3 is TGTGCCAGTAGTAGGAGCGCCACAGGGAACACCGGGGAGCTGTTTTTT. This translates into CASSRSATGNTGELFF. The gene calls are TRBV19 and TRBJ2-2; possibly TRBD1 for D (5 bases). Per germline, CDR1 LNHDA and CDR2 SQIVND (reference sequence). The length of the CDR3 is 16 residues. V lost 4 bases and J lost 1, with 13 bases in between.

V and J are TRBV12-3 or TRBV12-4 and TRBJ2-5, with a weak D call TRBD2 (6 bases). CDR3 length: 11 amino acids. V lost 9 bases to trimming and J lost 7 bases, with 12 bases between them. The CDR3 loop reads CASTTGGTQYF. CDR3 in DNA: TGTGCCAGTACAACCGGGGGGACCCAGTACTTC.

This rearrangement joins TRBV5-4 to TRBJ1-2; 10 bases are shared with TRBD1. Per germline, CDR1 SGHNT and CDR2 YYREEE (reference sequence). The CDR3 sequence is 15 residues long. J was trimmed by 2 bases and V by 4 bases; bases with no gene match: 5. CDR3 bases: TGTGCCAGCAGCAAAAGACAGGGGGCCAACTATGGCTACACCTTC. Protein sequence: CASSKRQGANYGYTF.

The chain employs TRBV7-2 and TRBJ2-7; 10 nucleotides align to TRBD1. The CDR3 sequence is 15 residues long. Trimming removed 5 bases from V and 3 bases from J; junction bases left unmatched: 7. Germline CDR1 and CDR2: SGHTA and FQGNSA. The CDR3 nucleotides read TGTGCCAGCAGCCTTCCGGACAGGGGGTTCTACGAGCAGTACTTC. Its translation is CASSLPDRGFYEQYF. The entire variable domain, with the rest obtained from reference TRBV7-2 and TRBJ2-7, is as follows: GAGVSQSPSNKVTEKGKDVELRCDPISGHTALYWYRQSLGQGLEFLIYFQGNSAPDKSGLPSDRFSAERTGGSVSTLTIQRTQQEDSAVYLCASSLPDRGFYEQYFGPGTRLTVT.

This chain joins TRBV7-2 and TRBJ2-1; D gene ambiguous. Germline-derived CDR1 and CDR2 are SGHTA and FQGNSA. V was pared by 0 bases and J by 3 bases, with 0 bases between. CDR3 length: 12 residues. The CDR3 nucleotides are TGTGCCAGCAGCTTAGCCTACAATGAGCAGTTCTTC. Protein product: CASSLAYNEQFF.

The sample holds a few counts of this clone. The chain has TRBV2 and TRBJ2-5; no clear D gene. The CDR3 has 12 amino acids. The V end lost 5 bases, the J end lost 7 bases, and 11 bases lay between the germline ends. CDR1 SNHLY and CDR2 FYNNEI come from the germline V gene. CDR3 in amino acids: CASSLDYGTQYF. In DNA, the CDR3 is TGTGCCAGCAGTCTAGATTATGGGACCCAGTACTTC. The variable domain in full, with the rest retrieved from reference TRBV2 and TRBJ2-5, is EPEVTQTPSHQVTQMGQEVILRCVPISNHLYFYWYRQILGQKVEFLVSFYNNEISEKSEIFDDQFSVERPDGSNFTLKIRSTKLEDSAMYFCASSLDYGTQYFGPGTRLLVL.

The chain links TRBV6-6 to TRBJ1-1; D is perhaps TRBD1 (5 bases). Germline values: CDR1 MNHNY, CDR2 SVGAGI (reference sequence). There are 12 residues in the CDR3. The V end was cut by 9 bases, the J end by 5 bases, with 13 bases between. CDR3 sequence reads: CASKGWGTEAFF. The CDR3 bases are TGTGCCAGTAAAGGTTGGGGGACTGAAGCTTTCTTT.

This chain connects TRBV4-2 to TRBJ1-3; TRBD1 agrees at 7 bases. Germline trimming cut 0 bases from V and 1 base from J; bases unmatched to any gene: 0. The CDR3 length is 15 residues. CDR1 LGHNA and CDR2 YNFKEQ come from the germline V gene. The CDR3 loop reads CASSQDRGSGNTIYF. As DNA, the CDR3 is TGTGCCAGCAGCCAAGACAGGGGGTCTGGAAACACCATATATTTT.